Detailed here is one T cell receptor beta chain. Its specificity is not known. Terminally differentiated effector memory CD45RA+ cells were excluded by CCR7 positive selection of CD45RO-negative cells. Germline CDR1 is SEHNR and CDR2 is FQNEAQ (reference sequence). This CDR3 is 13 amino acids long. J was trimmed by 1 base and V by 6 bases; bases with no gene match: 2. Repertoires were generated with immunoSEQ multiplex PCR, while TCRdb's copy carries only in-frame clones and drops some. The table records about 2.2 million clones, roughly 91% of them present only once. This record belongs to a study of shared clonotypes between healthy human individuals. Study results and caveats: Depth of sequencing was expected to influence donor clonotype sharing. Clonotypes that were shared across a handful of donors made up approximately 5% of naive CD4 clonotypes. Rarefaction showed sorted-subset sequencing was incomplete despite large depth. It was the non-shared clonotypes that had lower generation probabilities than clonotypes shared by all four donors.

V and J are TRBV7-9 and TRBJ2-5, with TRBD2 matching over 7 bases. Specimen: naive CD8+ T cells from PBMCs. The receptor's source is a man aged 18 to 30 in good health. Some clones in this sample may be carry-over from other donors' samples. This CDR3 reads CASRLALQETQYF. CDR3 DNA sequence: TGTGCCAGCAGACTAGCGCTCCAAGAGACCCAGTACTTC.